This T cell receptor (beta chain) was observed in a study of identical twins' blood T cells. Study findings and constraints: Shared CDR3 clonotype counts tracked mainly the product of cloneset sizes. Twins reportedly had markedly more similar V usage than unrelated donors, even among out-of-frame TCRbeta clonotypes.

Each TCR cDNA library carried sample-specific barcodes on both ends. TCRdb reprocessed the 5' RACE reads via MiXCR and lists one record per CDR3 protein. Here the sample spans roughly 340,000 distinct CDR3 sequences, about 28% being singletons. All three twin pairs grew up together with likely shared infections and vaccines. Trimming took off 0 bases at V and 0 bases at J, with 9 bases between the two ends. Germline V gives CDR1 MNHEY, CDR2 SVGAGI. This CDR3 has 16 residues. Notes on this clonotype: Its antigen is undetermined.

The clonotype originates from a woman between 18 and 55 years old in good health. Material: PBMCs. The V call is TRBV6-5, the J call TRBJ1-3; D remains ambiguous. CDR3 sequence: CASSYSLASSGNTIYF. The CDR3 coding sequence is TGTGCCAGCAGTTACTCGTTAGCCAGCTCTGGAAACACCATATATTTT.